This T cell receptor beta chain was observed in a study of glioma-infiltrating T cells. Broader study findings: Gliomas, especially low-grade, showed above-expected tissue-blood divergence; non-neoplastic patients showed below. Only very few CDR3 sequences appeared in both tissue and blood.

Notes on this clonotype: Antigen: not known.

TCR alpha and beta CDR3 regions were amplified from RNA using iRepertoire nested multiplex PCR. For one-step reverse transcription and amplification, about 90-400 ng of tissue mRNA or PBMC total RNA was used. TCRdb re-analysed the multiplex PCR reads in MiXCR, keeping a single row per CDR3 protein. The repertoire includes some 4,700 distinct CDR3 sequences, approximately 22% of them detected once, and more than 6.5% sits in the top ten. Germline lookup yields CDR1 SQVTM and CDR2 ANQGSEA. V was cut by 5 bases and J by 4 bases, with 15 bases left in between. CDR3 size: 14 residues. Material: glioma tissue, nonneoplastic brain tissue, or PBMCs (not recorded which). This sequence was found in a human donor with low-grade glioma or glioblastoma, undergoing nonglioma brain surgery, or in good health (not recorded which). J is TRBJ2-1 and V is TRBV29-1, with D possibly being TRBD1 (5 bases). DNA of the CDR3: TGCAGCGTTTCAAGGGGTTTACTTTACAATGAGCAGTTCTTC. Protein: CSVSRGLLYNEQFF.